This T cell receptor (beta chain) was sequenced in a study of T-cell memory formation after mild COVID-19. This clonotype was observed a handful of times. Its specificity is not known. The study, taken as a whole, reports: Within pre-infection memory, some responding clones were found, suggesting cross-reactive memory joined. CD4+ contracting clones were found mainly in CM and EM, and CD8+ ones in EMRA.

MiXCR, applied by TCRdb to the 5' RACE reads, yields one record per CDR3 protein. The sample has roughly 500,000 distinct CDR3 sequences; just over 20% are singletons. This CDR3 comprises 15 residues. Germline V gives CDR1 LNHNV, CDR2 YYDKDF (reference sequence). Losses at the gene ends were 0 bases for V and 4 bases for J; bases not matched to a gene: 4. The V gene is TRBV15, the J gene TRBJ2-7, with 9 nucleotides matching TRBD2. The specimen was PBMCs or a T cell subset sorted from them (not recorded which). The origin of this receptor is an adult woman who had mild COVID-19 (a few samples of this study predate the infection). Cell type and time point are not known. The CDR3 nucleotides are TGTGCCACCAGCAGAGATCGGACTAGCGAGTACGAGCAGTACTTC. Protein product: CATSRDRTSEYEQYF. The entire variable domain, with the rest obtained from reference TRBV15 and TRBJ2-7, is as follows: DAMVIQNPRYQVTQFGKPVTLSCSQTLNHNVMYWYQQKSSQAPKLLFHYYDKDFNNEADTPDNFQSRRPNTSFCFLDIRSPGLGDTAMYLCATSRDRTSEYEQYFGPGTRLTVT.